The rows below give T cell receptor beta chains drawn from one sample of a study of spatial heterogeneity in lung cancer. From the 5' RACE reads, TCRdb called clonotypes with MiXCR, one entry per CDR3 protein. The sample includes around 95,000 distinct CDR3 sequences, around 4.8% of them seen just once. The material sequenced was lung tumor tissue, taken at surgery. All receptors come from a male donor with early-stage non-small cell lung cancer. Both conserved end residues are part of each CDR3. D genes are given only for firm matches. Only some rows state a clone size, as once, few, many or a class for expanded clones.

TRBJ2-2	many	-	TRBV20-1	TGCAGTGCTTCAGGGGAAACCGGGGAGCTGTTTTTT	CSASGETGELFF
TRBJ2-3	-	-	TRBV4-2	TGTGCCAGCAGCCAAGATGGTCCGAGACTAGAGGGAGATACGCAGTATTTT	CASSQDGPRLEGDTQYF
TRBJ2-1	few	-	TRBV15	TGTGCCACCAGCAGTTCGAGGTTCCCCTACAATGAGCAGTTCTTC	CATSSSRFPYNEQFF
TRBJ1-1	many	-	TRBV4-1	TGCGCCAGCAGCCAAGAAGCAGGGGCGCGGGTCACTGAAGCTTTCTTT	CASSQEAGARVTEAFF
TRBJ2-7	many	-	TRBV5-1	TGCGCCAGCAGAAATTCACCGTCGGCGCTGTTGGAGCAGTACTTC	CASRNSPSALLEQYF
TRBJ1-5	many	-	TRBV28	TGTGCCAGCAGTTTAATGAATCAGCCCCAGCATTTT	CASSLMNQPQHF
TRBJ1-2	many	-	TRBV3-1	TGTGCCAGCAGCCAAGATCGGGGCGGCTTGAGAGGGGGCTACACCTTC	CASSQDRGGLRGGYTF
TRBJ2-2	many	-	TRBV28	TGTGCCAGCAGGTCTTTCACCGGGGAGCTGTTTTTT	CASRSFTGELFF
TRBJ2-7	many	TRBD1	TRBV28	TGTGCCAGCAGTTTATCACAGGGGGCAAATGAGCAGTACTTC	CASSLSQGANEQYF
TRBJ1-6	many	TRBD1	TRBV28	TGTGCCAGCAGTCCCCGGACAGGGTCGGGCTCACCCCTCCACTTT	CASSPRTGSGSPLHF
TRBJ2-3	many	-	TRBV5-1	TGCGCCAGCAGCTTGGTAGGGCAGGATACAGATACGCAGTATTTT	CASSLVGQDTDTQYF
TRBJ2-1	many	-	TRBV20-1	TGCAGTGCTCCTTCCGGGACCGCGAATGAGCAGTTCTTC	CSAPSGTANEQFF
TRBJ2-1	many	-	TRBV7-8	TGTGCCAGCAGCTTAGCGCTAACAGGGTTGTCCTACAATGAGCAGTTCTTC	CASSLALTGLSYNEQFF
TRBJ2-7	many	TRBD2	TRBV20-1	TGCAGTGCTAGGCGCGGGACTAGCGGGACCGAGCAGTACTTC	CSARRGTSGTEQYF
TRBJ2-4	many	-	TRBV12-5	TGTGCTAGTGCCTCGGTGGGGGGAGCCAAAAACATTCAGTACTTC	CASASVGGAKNIQYF
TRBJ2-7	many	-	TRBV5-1	TGCGCCAGCAGCTTGGTCCGAAATACCTACGAGCAGTACTTC	CASSLVRNTYEQYF
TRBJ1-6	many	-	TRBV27	TGTGCCAGCAGTCCCCTTGGCCACAGTAATTCACCCCTCCACTTT	CASSPLGHSNSPLHF
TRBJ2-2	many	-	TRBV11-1	TGTGCCAGCAGCTTAAGAACAACCGGGGAGCTGTTTTTT	CASSLRTTGELFF
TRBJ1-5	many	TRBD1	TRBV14	TGTGCCAGCGCACAGGGGTTAGGGCAGCCCCAGCATTTT	CASAQGLGQPQHF
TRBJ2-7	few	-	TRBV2	TGTGCCAGCAGTGAATTGGGATCATTTAGGGGGTCCTACGAGCAGTACTTC	CASSELGSFRGSYEQYF